This paragraph covers one T cell receptor (beta chain) sequence. The antigen is undetermined. What made the TCR beta cDNA was 5'RACE template switching with UMIs. TCRdb reprocessed the 5' RACE reads and reports one entry per CDR3 protein, with no DNA. Found here are 400,000 to 550,000 distinct CDR3 sequences; the top ten clones hold 7.3%. CDR1 and CDR2 from the germline V gene are SGHVS and FQNEAQ. The CDR3 loop spans 16 amino acids. This record belongs to a study of T cells expressing NK-cell markers. Study in general: Underlying the TCR beta repertoires were sorted CD3+CD56+NKG2C+, CD3+CD56+NKG2C- and CD3+CD56-NKG2C+ T cells. HCMV serostatus: seven of eight sequenced donors positive, one negative.

Study-level points and caveats: CD8+ T cells in more than five donors included dominant NKG2C+ clonotypes at about 1.0-7.0%.

The receptor was isolated from a woman between 18 and 75 years old in good health. This sequence joins TRBV7-8 and TRBJ1-2; lacking DNA, the TRBD1 call made by TCRdb goes unchecked. Specimen: blood T cells: a sorted CD56 or NKG2C T cell subset, CD4+ or CD8+ T cells, or bulk PBMC T cells (not recorded which). The CDR3 reads CASSLGGRGPGYGYTF.